This entry concerns a single T cell receptor beta chain. Germline V gene data show CDR1 as MNHEY and CDR2 as SMNVEV (reference sequence). The junction had 8 bases not matched to a gene; V was cut back by 5 bases and J by 6 bases. The length of the CDR3 is 16 residues. The data belong to a study of OX40 agonist ivuxolimab in advanced cancers. Method: immunoSEQ multiplex PCR; TCRdb's copy keeps in-frame clones and lacks some. The sample has 77,000 or so clones; 88% are singletons. The genes are TRBV27 and TRBJ2-1; 12 nucleotides align to TRBD2. This sequence was found in an adult with an advanced solid tumor such as melanoma, head and neck, liver or kidney cancer. The starting material was CD4+ or CD8+ T cells sorted from blood, obtained in a trial of the OX40 agonist ivuxolimab. The CDR3 loop is CASSTRLAGVVNEQFF. CDR3 nucleotides: TGTGCCAGCAGTACCAGACTAGCGGGGGTTGTCAATGAGCAGTTCTTC.